Listed below are T cell receptor beta chains from one sample, sequenced in a study of tumor-infiltrating lymphocytes in localized non-small cell lung cancer. The assay was immunoSEQ multiplex PCR, and TCRdb's table has in-frame clones only and misses some. The data hold under 35,000 clones, with 75% to 90% observed a single time. The sequenced sample consisted of lung tumor tissue. The receptor source for this set is a human donor with non-small cell lung cancer. The CDR3 runs from the conserved cysteine through the conserved F or W.

14,TRBJ2-7,TRBV4-3,CASSQIQGAYEQYF
14,TRBJ2-7,TRBV29-1,CSVEKGGPSYEQYF
14,TRBJ1-2,TRBV27,CASSMTGAGYGYTF
12,TRBJ1-2,TRBV2,CARRQQGNGYTF
14,TRBJ1-5,TRBV6-1,CASSESFGNQPQHF
15,TRBJ1-5,TRBV6-1,CASSAGTTFNQPQHF
13,TRBJ1-3,TRBV29-1,CSVEVGHGNTIYF
14,TRBJ1-1,TRBV10-3,CAISDPTGQGRAFF
14,TRBJ1-1,TRBV7-2,CASSPRRGSTEAFF
15,TRBJ2-7,TRBV7-9,CASSPGTGSSYEQYF
15,TRBJ1-4,TRBV4-1,CASSPPGPNTEKLFF
13,TRBJ2-4,TRBV30,CAWSPPGIYIQYF
12,TRBJ2-7,TRBV7-8,CASSLAPYEQYF
15,TRBJ2-7,TRBV5-6,CASSLASGGSYEQYF
15,TRBJ2-2,TRBV29-1,CSVESGLEDTGELFF
17,TRBJ2-5,TRBV14,CASSQGWGSGTQETQYF
16,TRBJ2-1,TRBV5-4,CASDNSGTSENNEQFF
16,TRBJ2-6,TRBV11-2,CASSLVWDSGANVLTF
15,TRBJ1-1,TRBV13,CASSFLQGALPEAFF
14,TRBJ1-1,TRBV6-1,CASRVGQMNTEAFF
15,TRBJ1-1,TRBV5-1,CASSRGGLTNTEAFF
17,TRBJ1-1,TRBV19,CASSVPGGLLLNTEAFF
14,TRBJ1-3,TRBV18,CASSTVGTGNTIYF
12,TRBJ2-7,TRBV28,CASRDRTYEQYF
12,TRBJ1-1,TRBV9,CASSAEGGEAFF
15,TRBJ1-2,TRBV7-9,CASSLQTPALRGYTF
14,TRBJ1-5,TRBV7-2,CASSSRTGNQPQHF
11,TRBJ2-1,TRBV29-1,CSVAITIEQFF